This entry is about one T cell receptor beta chain. Its matching antigen is unknown. Germline CDR1 DFQATT, CDR2 SNEGSKA (reference sequence). Trimming pared 2 bases from V and 9 bases from J, leaving 23 bases between. The CDR3 totals 16 residues. This entry is derived from a study of blood T cells in healthy people across ages. The use of a sample-barcoded 5' primer and a J-beta primer mix characterized a second PCR of about 6 to 12 cycles. TCRdb redid the calling of the 5' RACE reads with MiXCR, one entry per CDR3 protein. The table shows over 1,300,000 distinct CDR3 sequences, with around 59% occurring only once. Study findings and constraints: The unsorted PBMCs prevented any conclusive comparison of naive versus antigen-experienced cells.

The receptor was isolated from a man aged 18 to 29 in good health. The J gene is TRBJ2-1, the V gene TRBV20-1; D perhaps matches TRBD2 (6 bases). Material for sequencing was blood. CDR3 loop: CSARPLQGNSAGEQFF. Here the CDR3 DNA reads TGCAGTGCTAGACCACTCCAGGGAAACTCAGCGGGTGAGCAGTTCTTC.